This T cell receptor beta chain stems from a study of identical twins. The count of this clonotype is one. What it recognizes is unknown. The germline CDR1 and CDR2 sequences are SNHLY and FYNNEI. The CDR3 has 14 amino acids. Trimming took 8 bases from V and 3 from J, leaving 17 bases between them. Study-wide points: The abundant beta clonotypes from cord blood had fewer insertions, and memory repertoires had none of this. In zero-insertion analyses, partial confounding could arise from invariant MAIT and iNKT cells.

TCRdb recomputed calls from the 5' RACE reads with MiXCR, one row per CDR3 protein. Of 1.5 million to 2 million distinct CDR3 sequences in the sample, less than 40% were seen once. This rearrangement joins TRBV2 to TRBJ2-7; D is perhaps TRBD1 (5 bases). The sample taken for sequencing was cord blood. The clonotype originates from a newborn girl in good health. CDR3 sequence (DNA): TGTGCCAGCCAGAAAGGGGCAGTCGGCTACGAGCAGTACTTC. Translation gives CASQKGAVGYEQYF.